Detailed here is one T cell receptor beta chain. It was with 60 Vbeta and 13 Jbeta primers that the PCR ran. Sequencing was performed with immunoSEQ multiplex PCR; in TCRdb, only in-frame clones are kept and a portion is missing. The sample includes about 50,000 clones, roughly 72% seen only once; the top ten take 9.1%. The sample comes from a study of cytomegalovirus exposure and HLA in healthy donors. Participants comprised healthy donors of bone marrow. The CDR3 covers 16 residues. The J segment lost 0 bases and the V segment lost 0 bases, leaving 1 base of the junction unmatched. CDR1 MNHEY and CDR2 SVGAGI come from the germline V gene.

The chain joins TRBV6-5 to TRBJ1-4, with TRBD1 matching over 7 bases. Input material: PBMCs. The TCR was taken from a woman in her fifties or sixties in good health and CMV-seronegative. In DNA, the CDR3 is TGTGCCAGCAGTTACTCCCAGGGGGCAACTAATGAAAAACTGTTTTTT. This translates into CASSYSQGATNEKLFF.